Sequencing of this T cell receptor (beta chain) was carried out in a study of T cell responses to AZD1222 COVID-19 vaccine. A word on this clone: What it recognizes is unknown.

The germline V gene has CDR1 SGHRS and CDR2 YFSETQ. V lost 4 bases, J lost 2 bases, and 14 bases lay in between. This CDR3 is built from 15 residues. The study's findings and limits: Targets within unmutated variant regions were reportedly found for nearly half of spike-specific TCRs. In a largely white British group with more females than males, clonal diversity was possibly underestimated. Just 6 or 7 AZD1222 recipients were seropositive at baseline.

The protocol was immunoSEQ multiplex PCR, while the TCRdb copy is restricted to in-frame clones and leaves out a portion. In the table there are 150,000 to 200,000 clones, around 88% of which are singletons. The clonotype originates from an adult in good health. Sequencing was performed on peripheral blood, taken on day 0 of AZD1222 vaccination. The rearrangement uses TRBV5-1 and TRBJ2-3, with D perhaps TRBD2 (6 bases). The CDR3 sequence: CASSILAVHTDTQYF. CDR3 bases: TGCGCCAGCAGCATACTAGCAGTGCACACAGATACGCAGTATTTT.